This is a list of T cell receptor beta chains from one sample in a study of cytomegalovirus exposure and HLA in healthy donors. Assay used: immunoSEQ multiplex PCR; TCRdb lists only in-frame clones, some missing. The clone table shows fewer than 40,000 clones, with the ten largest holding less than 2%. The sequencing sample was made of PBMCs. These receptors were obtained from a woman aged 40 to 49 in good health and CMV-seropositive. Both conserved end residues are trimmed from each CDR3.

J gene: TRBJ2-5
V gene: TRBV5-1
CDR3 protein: ASSSQTGQETQY

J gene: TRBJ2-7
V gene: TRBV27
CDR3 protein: ASRVQGRTSYEQY

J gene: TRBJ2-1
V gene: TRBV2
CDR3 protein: ASRNRERYNEQF

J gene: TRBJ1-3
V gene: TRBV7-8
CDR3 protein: ASSPRTGTGSGNTIY

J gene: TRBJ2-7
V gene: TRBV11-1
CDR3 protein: ASSLSDFTSYEQY

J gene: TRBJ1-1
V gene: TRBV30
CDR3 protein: AWSVRGATEAF

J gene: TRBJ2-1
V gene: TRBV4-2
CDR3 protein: ASSLSGGDNNEQF

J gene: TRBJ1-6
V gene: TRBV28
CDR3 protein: ASGPRHGSPLH

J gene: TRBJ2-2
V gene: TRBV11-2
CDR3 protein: ASSLGLADTGELF

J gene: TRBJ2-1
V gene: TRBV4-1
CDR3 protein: ASSPSGDSFSNEQF

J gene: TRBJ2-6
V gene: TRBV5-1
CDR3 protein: ASASDPSGANVLT

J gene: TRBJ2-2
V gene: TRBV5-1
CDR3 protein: ASSLKGADTGELF

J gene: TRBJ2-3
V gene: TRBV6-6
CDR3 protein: ASSYSAGTDTQY

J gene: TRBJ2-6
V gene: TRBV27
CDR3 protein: ASSPLGGVPGANVLT

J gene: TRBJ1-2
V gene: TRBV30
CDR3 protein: AWRQEGPYGYT

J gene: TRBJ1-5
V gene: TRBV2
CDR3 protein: ASSAGSQSGQPQH

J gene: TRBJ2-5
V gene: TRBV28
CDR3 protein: ASKPAGRQETQY

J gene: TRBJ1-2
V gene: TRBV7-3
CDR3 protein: ASRLDSFSGYT

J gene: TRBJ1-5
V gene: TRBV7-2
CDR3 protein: ASSLQGGNQPQH

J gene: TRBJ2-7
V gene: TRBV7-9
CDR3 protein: ASSPRGSGAAGGEQY

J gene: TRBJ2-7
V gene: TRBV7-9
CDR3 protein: ASSLAGGKGPYEQY

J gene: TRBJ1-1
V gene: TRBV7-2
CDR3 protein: ASSLSGRVNTEAF

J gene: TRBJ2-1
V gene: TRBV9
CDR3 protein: ASSVDRGSYNEQF

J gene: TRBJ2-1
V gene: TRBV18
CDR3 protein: ASWIGAGSSDNEQF

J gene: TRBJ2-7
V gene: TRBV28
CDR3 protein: ASAGTSGGPAYEQY

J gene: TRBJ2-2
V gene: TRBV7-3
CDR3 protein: ASTSGNTGELF

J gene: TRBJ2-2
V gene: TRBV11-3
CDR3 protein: ASSSLTGELF

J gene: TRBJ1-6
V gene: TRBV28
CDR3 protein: ASNEQAVSNSPLH

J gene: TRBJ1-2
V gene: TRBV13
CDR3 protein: AGATGTGYT

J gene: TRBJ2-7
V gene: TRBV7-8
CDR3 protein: ASSGRTGQSEQY

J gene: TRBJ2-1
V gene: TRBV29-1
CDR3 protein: SAEGGSSYNEQF

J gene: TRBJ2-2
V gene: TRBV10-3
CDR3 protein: ATNPIGGLAGELF

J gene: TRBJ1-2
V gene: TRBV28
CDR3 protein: ASSGQGGLSYGYT

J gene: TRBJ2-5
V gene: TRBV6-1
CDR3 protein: ASSDQTSGIGETQY